This entry describes one TCR beta chain. Antigen unknown. The data were obtained in a study of OX40 agonist ivuxolimab in advanced cancers. Study-wide results and limits: There were also nonresponders showing low normalized T-cell clonal expansion.

Profiling relied on immunoSEQ multiplex PCR, and the TCRdb table lists in-frame clones only, not all of them. The sample includes 60,000 to 90,000 clones, under 85% seen only once; the top ten take around 0.45%. CDR1 and CDR2 (germline): SGHRS, YFSETQ. The CDR3 runs to 16 residues. The V end lost 4 bases, the J end lost 1 base, and 16 bases lay between the germline ends. Sequences were derived from CD4+ or CD8+ T cells sorted from blood, sampled in a trial of the OX40 agonist ivuxolimab. The sequence came from an adult with an advanced solid tumor such as melanoma, head and neck, liver or kidney cancer. The chain recombines TRBV5-1 with TRBJ2-3; D tentatively fits TRBD1 or TRBD2 (6 bases each). CDR3 in DNA: TGCGCCAGCAGCACCCGAGGGGGAGGCGGCACAGATACGCAGTATTTT. Protein sequence: CASSTRGGGGTDTQYF. The variable domain in full, completed from reference TRBV5-1 and TRBJ2-3, reads KAGVTQTPRYLIKTRGQQVTLSCSPISGHRSVSWYQQTPGQGLQFLFEYFSETQRNKGNFPGRFSGRQFSNSRSEMNVSTLELGDSALYLCASSTRGGGGTDTQYFGPGTRLTVL.